The 30 T cell receptor beta chains listed next were all sequenced from one sample in a study of CD8+CD57+ T cells in acquired aplastic anemia. By flow cytometry, patients selected for sequencing had shown an expansion of CD8+CD57+ cells. Both TCR beta VDJ combination and CDR3 sequence profiling were carried out. Genomic DNA was the template for this profiling. TCRdb called the reads again in MiXCR, with one record for every CDR3 protein. The sample records approximately 250,000 distinct CDR3 sequences, 82% being singletons. Sequenced input: sorted CD4+, CD8+, or CD8+CD57+ T cells (not recorded which) from PBMCs. These receptors all stem from a human donor with aplastic anemia.

This clonotype was detected ten times or more. One junction end disagrees with the germline gene, perhaps due to a read error. The chain couples TRBV7-2 to TRBJ1-2, with a tentative D call TRBD1 (5 bases). The CDR3 is 16 residues long. Germline lookup yields CDR1 SGHTA and CDR2 FQGNSA. Here the CDR3 reads CASSLERDGVVYGYTF. The CDR3 nucleotides are TGTGCCAGCAGCTTGGAGAGGGACGGGGTTGTATATGGTTACACCTTC.

The chain is built from TRBV25-1 and TRBJ2-5, with D unclear. V was pared by 10 bases and J by 4 bases, with 16 bases between. CDR3 length: 13 amino acids. CDR1 and CDR2 (germline): MGHDK, SYGVNS. Written as DNA, the CDR3 is TGTGCCACGTCGAACGCAGGTCGAGAGACCCAGTACTTC. Protein sequence: CATSNAGRETQYF.

J is TRBJ2-7 and V is TRBV7-8, with 7 bases matching TRBD1. The CDR3 runs 18 residues. Germline V CDR1 and CDR2: SGHVS, FQNEAQ. Losses at the gene ends were 3 bases for V and 1 base for J; bases not matched to a gene: 15. CDR3 amino acids: CASSFHPRGTALSYEQYV. In nucleotides, the CDR3 is TGTGCCAGCAGCTTCCATCCAAGGGGGACAGCCCTTTCCTACGAGCAGTACGTC.

The J gene is TRBJ2-1, the V gene TRBV29-1; D possibly corresponds to TRBD1 (6 bases). The CDR3 runs to 14 residues. The V gene's germline CDR1 is SQVTM and CDR2 ANQGSEA. Trimming shortened V by 7 bases and J by 8 bases, and 21 bases separated the two germline ends. The DNA for the CDR3 is TGCAGCGGCCTGGGACACCTCGAAGGCCATGAGCAGTTCTTC. Translating gives CSGLGHLEGHEQFF.

The rearrangement links TRBV5-6 to TRBJ2-7; 13 positions match TRBD2. Germline CDR1 is SGHDT and CDR2 is YYEEEE. The CDR3 length is 15 residues. V trimming: 7 bases; J trimming: 3 bases; junction bases outside the gene matches: 7. CDR3 nucleotide sequence: TGTGCCAGCGGACTAGCGGGGGAGAACTACTACGAGCAGTACGTC. Translated: CASGLAGENYYEQYV.

CDR3 in amino acids: CASNLGPKTHSFAFF. The CDR3 DNA sequence: TGTGCCAGCAACTTAGGTCCCAAAACGCACTCTTTTGCTTTCTTT. This chain links TRBV9 with TRBJ1-1, with unresolved D. V lost 6 bases, J lost 11 bases, and 26 bases lay in between. This CDR3 has 15 residues. In germline, CDR1 is SGDLS, CDR2 YYNGEE.

V gene TRBV7-2 combines with J gene TRBJ1-2, with D uncertain. The CDR3 is 16 amino acids. V was clipped by 4 bases and J by 10 bases, with 25 bases between them. Germline CDR1 reads SGHTA; CDR2 reads FQGNSA. This CDR3 reads CASSWRDGANYGYYTF. CDR3 sequence (DNA): TGTGCCAGCAGCTGGCGAGACGGCGCAAACTATGGTTACTACACCTTC.

Comments on this clonotype: Just one base apart from a much larger clone, this may be a read error. The chain is built from TRBV9 and TRBJ2-1; the D gene could be TRBD1 or TRBD2 (5 bases each). CDR1 SGDLS and CDR2 YYNGEE come from the germline V gene. Trimming cost V 4 bases and J 11 bases, with 25 bases left between them. There are 16 residues in the CDR3. This CDR3 is CASSPEGTWGETQQFF. DNA of the CDR3: TGTGCCAGCAGCCCAGAGGGGACCTGGGGAGAGACCCAGCAGTTCTTC.

The rearrangement uses TRBV2 and TRBJ1-1; TRBD1 matches at 12 bases. Germline CDR1 reads SNHLY; CDR2 reads FYNNEI. Trimming at V came to 6 bases and at J to 0 bases, leaving 11 bases not matched to a gene. The length of the CDR3 is 18 residues. The CDR3 spells CASSRDRGLKSVNTEAFF. Here the CDR3 DNA reads TGTGCCAGCAGCAGGGACAGGGGGCTCAAAAGCGTGAACACTGAAGCTTTCTTT.

This clonotype was observed a few times. J is TRBJ2-1 and V is TRBV5-4; D is undetermined. The germline V and J ends were trimmed by 1 base and 8 bases, with 19 bases remaining between them. CDR1 SGHNT and CDR2 YYREEE come from the germline V gene (reference sequence). CDR3 size: 16 residues. The DNA for the CDR3 is TGTGCCAGCAGCTTGACTGGCGGAAACGGTCAGGATGAGCAGTTCTTC. It translates to CASSLTGGNGQDEQFF.

The J gene is TRBJ2-7, the V gene TRBV7-9, with 7 bases aligning to TRBD2. The CDR3 contains 18 residues. Germline lookup yields CDR1 SEHNR and CDR2 FQNEAQ (reference sequence). With V trimmed by 3 bases and J by 1 base, 15 bases remained unmatched. CDR3 region: CASSFQPSGAALSYEQYV. For the CDR3, the DNA is TGTGCCAGCAGCTTTCAACCAAGCGGGGCAGCCCTTTCCTACGAGCAGTACGTC.

Worth noting for this clonotype: This likely came from a read error, as a far larger clone is one base away. Lacking the conserved final phenylalanine or tryptophan, this CDR3 likely reflects a read error. The chain links TRBV11-3 to TRBJ2-3; tentative D call: TRBD2 (6 bases). Looked up from germline, CDR1 is SGHNT and CDR2 is YENEEA. This CDR3 region has 14 residues. V was clipped by 1 base and J by 6 bases, with 11 bases between them. CDR3 nucleotide sequence: TGTGCCAGCAGCTTAGCGGGGACTCCCGATACGCAGTATCTT. Amino acids: CASSLAGTPDTQYL.

The chain carries TRBV27 and TRBJ1-4; D ambiguous. This CDR3 is 17 amino acids long. Between the trimmed V and J ends, which lost 5 bases and 11 bases, there was a span of 27 bases. From germline, CDR1 is MNHEY and CDR2 SMNVEV (reference sequence). The DNA for the CDR3 is TGTGCCAGCAGTCAGACATCAAGGGAGCAAATTCATGGGAAACTGTTTTTT. Translated, it gives CASSQTSREQIHGKLFF.

The CDR3 region is CASSQEGLETF. Written as DNA, the CDR3 is TGTGCCAGCAGCCAAGAGGGGTTGGAGACCTTC. The chain links TRBV4-2 to TRBJ1-2, with D unresolved. The V and J ends lost 0 bases and 14 bases respectively, with 10 bases between them. Germline loops: CDR1 LGHNA, CDR2 YNFKEQ. This CDR3 has 11 residues.

As concerns this clonotype: One end of the junction does not line up with germline, which may come from a read error. The genes are TRBV2 and TRBJ1-2; 8 positions agree with TRBD1. Germline values: CDR1 SNHLY, CDR2 FYNNEI. The CDR3 runs to 14 residues. The DNA for the CDR3 is TGTGCCTGCAGCTTAAGGCAGGGGGCGACGGGCTACACCTTC. Its translation is CACSLRQGATGYTF.

As for this clonotype: This is likely a read error, given that the CDR3 carries no conserved phenylalanine or tryptophan at its end. It is unclear where the CDR3 begins or ends on the DNA, so no DNA is shown, and the CDR3 is as TCRdb lists it. This chain connects TRBV7-3 to TRBJ1-2; TRBD1 is the table's D call, not checked against the DNA. The CDR3 is 15 residues long, ends included. The germline CDR1 and CDR2 sequences are SGHTA and FQGTGA. The CDR3 loop reads CASSLTGGGQDEATS.

This chain uses TRBV10-3 with TRBJ1-3, with unresolved D. This CDR3 is built from 14 residues. Between the trimmed V and J ends, which lost 3 bases and 2 bases, there was a span of 8 bases. Germline V gene data show CDR1 as ENHRY and CDR2 as SYGVKD. The CDR3 reads CAISDWGTGNTIYF. The CDR3 nucleotides are TGTGCCATCAGTGATTGGGGAACTGGAAACACCATATATTTT.

V and J are TRBV9 and TRBJ2-7, with D perhaps TRBD2 (7 bases). V was cut by 0 bases and J by 1 base, with 20 bases left in between. Germline lookup yields CDR1 SGDLS and CDR2 YYNGEE. This CDR3 has 18 residues. The CDR3 DNA follows: TGTGCCAGCAGCGTAGAAGGAGGGGGGGCAGCCCAGTCCTACGAGCAGTACGTC. Translating gives CASSVEGGGAAQSYEQYV.

On this clonotype itself: The junction and the germline gene differ at one end; a read error may be behind it. The CDR3 nucleotides are TGTGCCAGCAGCTTTGAGGCAGACGGGACAGCCCAGTCCTTT. Amino acids: CASSFEADGTAQSF. This chain links TRBV7-2 with TRBJ2-3; 7 bases align to TRBD1. The CDR3 totals 14 residues. Germline V gene sequence: CDR1 SGHTA, CDR2 FQGNSA.

This clonotype has more than one count but fewer than ten. This CDR3 reads CASRGDWMNTEAFF. CDR3 DNA: TGTGCCAGCAGGGGGGACTGGATGAACACTGAAGCTTTCTTT. This rearrangement joins TRBV2 to TRBJ1-1; TRBD1 might be the D (5 bases). The germline CDR1 and CDR2 sequences are SNHLY and FYNNEI. Between the trimmed V and J ends, which lost 6 bases and 0 bases, there was a span of 11 bases. The CDR3 length is 14 residues. The complete variable domain, with remaining parts taken from reference TRBV2 and TRBJ1-1, reads EPEVTQTPSHQVTQMGQEVILRCVPISNHLYFYWYRQILGQKVEFLVSFYNNEISEKSEIFDDQFSVERPDGSNFTLKIRSTKLEDSAMYFCASRGDWMNTEAFFGQGTRLTVV.

This chain joins TRBV7-3 and TRBJ2-3, with TRBD2 matching over 8 bases. The V gene end was trimmed by 5 bases and the J gene end by 13 bases; junction bases not matched to a gene: 11. The CDR3 length is 13 residues. Germline CDR1 reads SGHTA; CDR2 reads FQGTGA. The CDR3: CASSAPGGDTKYF. The CDR3 DNA is TGTGCCAGCAGCGCCCCGGGGGGGGACACGAAGTATTTT.

The rearrangement joins TRBV7-9 to TRBJ2-7, with unresolved D. V lost 5 bases to trimming and J lost 5 bases, with 19 bases between them. Germline V gene sequence: CDR1 SEHNR, CDR2 FQNEAQ (reference sequence). The CDR3 consists of 15 residues. The CDR3 DNA reads TGTGCCAGCAGCGTACCGGAGCCCCTCCTCAACGAGCAGTACTTC. Protein product: CASSVPEPLLNEQYF.

This rearrangement joins TRBV9 to TRBJ2-5; 7 nucleotides match TRBD1. Germline CDR1 is SGDLS and CDR2 is YYNGEE. This CDR3 spans 14 amino acids. J lost 2 bases, V lost 3 bases, and 4 bases had no gene match. The CDR3 sequence: CASSEGQLQETQYF. The CDR3 DNA follows: TGTGCCAGCAGCGAGGGACAGCTACAAGAGACCCAGTACTTC.

This chain joins TRBV11-3 and TRBJ1-1, with D perhaps matching TRBD1 (5 bases). The CDR3 contains 11 residues. Trimming cost V 3 bases and J 6 bases, with 5 bases left between them. Germline V gene data show CDR1 as SGHNT and CDR2 as YENEEA. CDR3 loop: CASSLGAEAFF. DNA of the CDR3: TGTGCCAGCAGCTTGGGGGCTGAAGCTTTCTTT.

The count of this clonotype is one. Because the CDR3 is missing its conserved closing phenylalanine or tryptophan, this is likely a read error. Because the CDR3's place on the DNA is in doubt, the DNA is left out and the CDR3 is given as listed by TCRdb. The V and J genes are TRBV7-3 and TRBJ2-3; TRBD2, the table's D call, lacks a check against the DNA. Per the germline V gene, CDR1 is SGHTA and CDR2 is FQGTGA. The CDR3 length is 12 residues, termini included. The CDR3 spells CASSLAGGTEKL.

The gene calls are TRBV24-1 and TRBJ2-1; the match to TRBD2 covers 8 bases. The germline CDR1 and CDR2 sequences are KGHDR and SFDVKD. After removal of 0 bases from V and 1 base from J, the junction contained 1 base not matched to a gene. This CDR3 comprises 16 residues. The DNA of the CDR3 is TGTGCCACCAGTGATTTGGGCGGGGGGTCCTACAATGAGCAGTTCTTC. Its translation is CATSDLGGGSYNEQFF.

On this clonotype itself: The missing conserved phenylalanine or tryptophan at the end of this CDR3 makes a read error likely. Because the CDR3's place on the DNA is in doubt, the DNA is left out and the CDR3 is given as listed by TCRdb. The V call is TRBV7-3, the J call TRBJ2-4; the D segment call TRBD2 is taken from the table without a DNA check. The CDR3 numbers 12 amino acids, ends counted. From germline, CDR1 is SGHTA and CDR2 FQGTGA. CDR3 sequence: CASSLSGGGQYE.

This clonotype has just a few counts. This chain connects TRBV5-8 to TRBJ2-1; tentatively, D is TRBD1 or TRBD2 (6 bases each). CDR3 length: 10 residues. The germline gives CDR1 SGHTS, CDR2 YDEGEE. The germline V and J ends were trimmed by 5 bases and 13 bases, with 10 bases remaining between them. The CDR3 coding sequence is TGTGCCAGCAGGGGGGGCCGCCAGTTCTTC. Protein: CASRGGRQFF.

A note on this clonotype: A read error may account for a junction end that differs from germline. The genes are TRBV7-9 and TRBJ2-3, with 9 bases identical to TRBD2. CDR1 is SEHNR and CDR2 is FQNEAQ in the germline V gene (reference sequence). This CDR3 has 14 residues. The CDR3 DNA is TGTGCCAGCAGCTTAGAAGGAAGCGGGGGGAGGCATGAGTTT. Translating gives CASSLEGSGGRHEF.

This clonotype appeared many times. This sequence joins TRBV5-6 and TRBJ2-3, with D perhaps TRBD2 (5 bases). V lost 0 bases to trimming and J lost 4 bases, with 6 bases between them. This CDR3 contains 13 residues. CDR1 and CDR2 (germline): SGHDT, YYEEEE. CDR3 region: CASSLERADTQYF. Written as DNA, the CDR3 is TGTGCCAGCAGCTTGGAGAGGGCAGATACGCAGTATTTT.